These T cell receptor beta chains were read from a single sample in a study of glioma-infiltrating T cells after dendritic cell vaccination. Method: immunoSEQ multiplex PCR; TCRdb's copy keeps in-frame clones and lacks some. This repertoire shows 85,000 or so clones, 85% found once; its top ten account for roughly 8.4%. The starting material was blood, obtained after dendritic cell vaccination. The receptors originated from a human donor with glioblastoma. Both conserved end residues are part of each CDR3. The D gene is left open where the match is weak. A clone size is listed for some rows: how often the clone was seen (once, few, many), or a class if it is expanded.

j_gene | d_gene | v_gene | abundance | CDR3nt | CDR3aa
TRBJ2-6 | - | TRBV21-1 | - | TGTGCCAGCAGCACCTCGGACAGGTCTGGGGCCAACGTCCTGACTTTC | CASSTSDRSGANVLTF
TRBJ2-1 | TRBD1 | TRBV5-4 | - | TGTGCCAGCAGCAGAGAACAGGGGTTTGAGCAGTTCTTC | CASSREQGFEQFF
TRBJ1-2 | - | TRBV7-2 | - | TGTGCCAGCAGCTTAAAGGGGGACGGCTACACCTTC | CASSLKGDGYTF
TRBJ1-2 | - | TRBV6-1 | - | TGTGCCAGCAGTGTTTCACAGGCAGGCCGTGGCTACACCTTC | CASSVSQAGRGYTF
TRBJ2-2 | - | TRBV5-1 | - | TGCGCCAGCAGCCAACGGACGGACTTGAACACCGGGGAGCTGTTTTTT | CASSQRTDLNTGELFF
TRBJ2-7 | TRBD1 | TRBV4-3 | - | TGCGCCAGCAGCCAAGGGTGGGACAGCCTCTCCTACGAGCAGTACTTC | CASSQGWDSLSYEQYF
TRBJ1-4 | TRBD1 | TRBV28 | - | TGTGCCAGCAGGTCAGAGGACAGGGGTGGTGAAAAACTGTTTTTT | CASRSEDRGGEKLFF
TRBJ1-1 | - | TRBV30 | - | TGTGCCTGGAGGACAAACACTGAAGCTTTCTTT | CAWRTNTEAFF
TRBJ2-5 | - | TRBV5-8 | - | TGTGCCAGCAGCTTGGCGGCAGGGATCGTGCAAGAGACCCAGTACTTC | CASSLAAGIVQETQYF
TRBJ2-7 | - | TRBV7-6 | - | TGTGCCAGCAGCAGGGCAGGGTTATTTTTACACGAGCAGTACTTC | CASSRAGLFLHEQYF
TRBJ2-2 | - | TRBV27 | - | TGTGCCAGCAGTCTAACGGACAGACTGAACACCGGGGAGCTGTTTTTT | CASSLTDRLNTGELFF
TRBJ2-3 | TRBD2 | TRBV11-3 | - | TGTGCCAGCAGCCCCCGACTAGCGGGAGAGACAGATACGCAGTATTTT | CASSPRLAGETDTQYF
TRBJ1-4 | - | TRBV29-1 | - | TGCAGCGTTGCACAACGGGGGACTAATGAAAAACTGTTTTTT | CSVAQRGTNEKLFF
TRBJ2-5 | TRBD1 | TRBV5-6 | - | TGTGCCAGCAGCTTGGCTGGGACAGGGGGAGAGACCCAGTACTTC | CASSLAGTGGETQYF
TRBJ1-5 | - | TRBV15 | - | TGTGCCACCAGCAGGAATCAGGGCGTAGGTCAGCCCCAGCATTTT | CATSRNQGVGQPQHF
TRBJ2-5 | - | TRBV19 | - | TGTGCCAGTAGTTTCTCGGGGTCCCCAGAGACCCAGTACTTC | CASSFSGSPETQYF
TRBJ2-7 | TRBD1 | TRBV5-4 | - | TGTGCCAGCAGCCCGTGGACAGGGGGGTACGAGCAGTACTTC | CASSPWTGGYEQYF
TRBJ2-3 | - | TRBV11-3 | - | TGTGCCAGCAGCCGGGGTGCGACAGATACGCAGTATTTT | CASSRGATDTQYF
TRBJ2-7 | - | TRBV5-1 | once | TGCGCCAGCAGCTTCCAGGGGTACGAGCAGTACTTC | CASSFQGYEQYF
TRBJ1-2 | TRBD1 | TRBV6-5 | once | TGTGCCAGCAGGAGGACAGGGGGGAATGGCTACACCTTC | CASRRTGGNGYTF
TRBJ2-5 | - | TRBV13 | - | TGTGCCAGCCGTCGAGGGGGGGGCCAAGAGACCCAGTACTTC | CASRRGGGQETQYF
TRBJ2-1 | TRBD2 | TRBV4-1 | few | TGCGCCAGCAGCCTACCCGGGACTAGGGACTACAATGAGCAGTTCTTC | CASSLPGTRDYNEQFF
TRBJ1-5 | - | TRBV7-9 | - | TGTGCCACCCGACAGAGCAATCAGCCCCAGCATTTT | CATRQSNQPQHF
TRBJ2-7 | - | TRBV9 | - | TGTGCCAGCACCGCCCTAGGTGTTTTCTCCTACGAGCAGTACTTC | CASTALGVFSYEQYF
TRBJ2-5 | TRBD2 | TRBV28 | - | TGTGCCAGCAGTTTTCGTCCCCTAGCGGGAGGGACCCAGTACTTC | CASSFRPLAGGTQYF
TRBJ2-3 | - | TRBV11-1 | - | TGTGCCAGCAGCCCCCGGTCTCGCACAGATACGCAGTATTTT | CASSPRSRTDTQYF
TRBJ2-1 | - | TRBV19 | - | TGTGCCTCTCAGTTCGACACCACCGGGAAGGATGCTGAGCAGTTCTTC | CASQFDTTGKDAEQFF
TRBJ2-2 | TRBD2 | TRBV7-9 | - | TGTGCCAGCAGTGGGACTAGCGGGGGGAGGAGCACCGGGGAGCTGTTTTTT | CASSGTSGGRSTGELFF
TRBJ2-1 | TRBD2 | TRBV6-5 | - | TGTGCCAGCAATAGCGGGGGCGGGAGTAATGAGCAGTTCTTC | CASNSGGGSNEQFF
TRBJ2-7 | - | TRBV27 | many | TGTGCCAGCACCCAAATAAGGGAGGAGGGATACTACGAGCAGTACTTC | CASTQIREEGYYEQYF
TRBJ2-1 | - | TRBV4-1 | - | TGCGCCAGCAGCCAACCCGGGACTGCCTCCTACAATGAGCAGTTCTTC | CASSQPGTASYNEQFF
TRBJ2-1 | TRBD1 | TRBV2 | - | TGTGCCACCAAAACGACCTTTCCGGGACAGGACTACAATGAGCAGTTCTTC | CATKTTFPGQDYNEQFF
TRBJ2-3 | TRBD2 | TRBV27 | - | TGTGCCAGCAGCCCCCGGCTGATAGAGGCGGGAGGGTCTAGCACAGATACGCAGTATTTT | CASSPRLIEAGGSSTDTQYF
TRBJ2-1 | - | TRBV25-1 | once | TGTGCCAGCAGTGAAGGGGGCAGTTCCTACAATGAGCAGTTCTTC | CASSEGGSSYNEQFF
TRBJ2-7 | - | TRBV27 | few | TGTGCCAGCAGTTCCAGCTACGAGCAGTACTTC | CASSSSYEQYF
TRBJ1-1 | - | TRBV6-5 | - | TGTGCCAGCAGTTACGCTAGCACAGCTGACACTGAAGCTTTCTTT | CASSYASTADTEAFF
TRBJ2-7 | TRBD1 | TRBV7-2 | - | TGTGCCAGCAGCCGGGACAGGGGCGACGAGCAGTACTTC | CASSRDRGDEQYF
TRBJ2-1 | TRBD1 | TRBV19 | - | TGTGCCAGTAGTCCCCGGGACAGGGACTACAATGAGCAGTTCTTC | CASSPRDRDYNEQFF
TRBJ2-2 | - | TRBV6-5 | - | TGTGCCAGCAGAACAGGGTCCGGGGAGCTGTTTTTT | CASRTGSGELFF
TRBJ2-7 | TRBD2 | TRBV7-8 | - | TGTGCCAGCAGCGCCGTAGCGGGGAGTACTTACGAGCAGTACTTC | CASSAVAGSTYEQYF
TRBJ2-5 | - | TRBV5-1 | - | TGCGCCAGCAGCTTGAATGCGGAAATAGAGACCCAGTACTTC | CASSLNAEIETQYF
TRBJ1-4 | TRBD1 | TRBV28 | few | TGTGCCAGCAGTTTGCAGACAGGGCCTAATGAAAAACTGTTTTTT | CASSLQTGPNEKLFF
TRBJ2-2 | - | TRBV2 | - | TGTGCCAGCAGTTTCATAAGCGACACCGGGGAGCTGTTTTTT | CASSFISDTGELFF
TRBJ1-3 | - | TRBV5-1 | - | TGCGCCAGCAGCTTGGGCCAGGTCGGAAACACCATATATTTT | CASSLGQVGNTIYF
TRBJ2-7 | - | TRBV19 | - | TGTGCCAGTAGATCGGAGTGGGGCCCCTACGAGCAGTACTTC | CASRSEWGPYEQYF
TRBJ1-1 | - | TRBV6-5 | - | TGTGCCAGCAGAACAGACACTGAAGCTTTCTTT | CASRTDTEAFF
TRBJ1-1 | TRBD1 | TRBV5-6 | - | TGTGCCAGCAGCTGGACAGGGCCGAACACTGAAGCTTTCTTT | CASSWTGPNTEAFF
TRBJ2-1 | TRBD2 | TRBV7-3 | - | TGTGCCAGCAGCTCACTAGCGGGGGGGCTTAGTGAGCAGTTCTTC | CASSSLAGGLSEQFF